The 9 T cell receptor beta chains presented below share a single source sample, sequenced in a study of regulatory T cells in long-lasting Graves disease. HTBI primers from iRepertoire and Arm-PCR of CDR3 regions yielded the TCR beta libraries. TCRdb processed the multiplex PCR reads anew with MiXCR; each CDR3 protein has one entry. The sample includes roughly 530,000 distinct CDR3 sequences, roughly 16% of them seen just once. Time point in this sample: newly diagnosed GD, antithyroid drugs for less than 3 months. Preparation of the TCR library used RNA extracted from PBMCs. The same sample was also studied in work on T cells in Graves' hyperthyroidism and ophthalmopathy.

Sequencing used peripheral blood mononuclear cells (PBMCs), obtained at new diagnosis, from a patient treated with antithyroid drugs. Every receptor here comes from a middle-aged woman with Graves disease.

V gene TRBV6-2 or TRBV6-3 combines with J gene TRBJ2-5, with 10 bases identical to TRBD2. The CDR3 runs 16 residues. The germline gives CDR1 MNHEY, CDR2 SVGEGT. With 5 bases clipped from V and 5 bases from J, the junction kept 11 bases outside the gene matches. This CDR3 reads CASSRKTSGAGETQYF. In DNA, the CDR3 is TGTGCCAGCAGTAGGAAAACTAGCGGGGCGGGGGAGACCCAGTACTTC.

The rearrangement uses TRBV19 and TRBJ1-1; weak D call: TRBD1 (5 bases). This CDR3 contains 15 residues. Germline lookup yields CDR1 LNHDA and CDR2 SQIVND (reference sequence). Deletions cut 4 bases from V and 1 base from J, with 13 bases between. The CDR3 DNA follows: TGTGCCAGTAGTACCTCGACAGTGAGGAACACTGAAGCTTTCTTT. Protein sequence: CASSTSTVRNTEAFF.

This clonotype was seen only a few times. This chain links TRBV6-5 with TRBJ1-5; D unresolved. This CDR3 comprises 15 residues. V lost 0 bases, J lost 4 bases, and 10 bases lay in between. Germline CDR1 and CDR2: MNHEY and SVGAGI. CDR3 residues: CASSYSLAVNQPQHF. CDR3 nucleotide sequence: TGTGCCAGCAGTTACTCGTTGGCGGTGAATCAGCCCCAGCATTTT.

Ten or more counts support this clonotype. The chain combines TRBV7-9 with TRBJ2-1; no clear D. Trimming took off 5 bases at V and 4 bases at J, with 18 bases between the two ends. Germline-derived CDR1 and CDR2 are SEHNR and FQNEAQ (reference sequence). The CDR3 is made up of 16 amino acids. In DNA form, the CDR3 reads TGTGCCAGCAGCACAGACCTAAGGAACCTATACAATGAGCAGTTCTTC. It codes for CASSTDLRNLYNEQFF.

This clonotype was found many times. The V and J genes are TRBV6-1 and TRBJ1-2; D is unresolved. The CDR3 covers 13 residues. Trimming pared 8 bases from V and 3 bases from J, leaving 13 bases between. Germline CDR1 MNHNS, CDR2 SASEGT. The CDR3 sequence: CASLDGSDYGYTF. The CDR3, as DNA: TGTGCCAGCCTCGACGGCAGCGACTATGGCTACACCTTC.

The sample holds many counts of this clonotype. V gene TRBV11-2 combines with J gene TRBJ1-1; D is unclear. This CDR3 has 11 residues. Germline V gene data show CDR1 as SGHAT and CDR2 as FQNNGV. The V and J ends lost 3 bases and 6 bases respectively, with 5 bases between them. CDR3 nucleotide sequence: TGTGCCAGCAGCTTTACGGCTGAAGCTTTCTTT. Its protein is CASSFTAEAFF.

This clonotype was observed at least ten times. The chain carries TRBV12-3 or TRBV12-4 and TRBJ1-1; D remains unclear. V lost 7 bases to trimming and J lost 3 bases, with 6 bases between them. The CDR3 is 11 residues long. CDR3 loop: CASIQDTEAFF. The CDR3 region has the DNA TGTGCCAGCATTCAGGACACTGAAGCTTTCTTT.

This clonotype was detected many times. This chain links TRBV20-1 with TRBJ1-1; D might be TRBD1 (5 bases). Germline values: CDR1 DFQATT, CDR2 SNEGSKA (reference sequence). CDR3 size: 14 residues. Trimming left V 0 bases short and J 2 bases short, with 10 bases between. The DNA for the CDR3 is TGCAGTGCTAGAGAGGACGGACAAAACACTGAAGCTTTCTTT. Protein: CSAREDGQNTEAFF.

The rearrangement links TRBV19 to TRBJ1-2; tentatively, D is TRBD1 (6 bases). CDR1 is LNHDA and CDR2 is SQIVND in the germline V gene (reference sequence). This CDR3 contains 15 residues. Trimming shortened V by 1 base and J by 6 bases, and 15 bases separated the two germline ends. CDR3 DNA: TGTGCCAGTAGTATAGCCACAGGGAGGAGGAATGGCTACACCTTC. Translated, it gives CASSIATGRRNGYTF.